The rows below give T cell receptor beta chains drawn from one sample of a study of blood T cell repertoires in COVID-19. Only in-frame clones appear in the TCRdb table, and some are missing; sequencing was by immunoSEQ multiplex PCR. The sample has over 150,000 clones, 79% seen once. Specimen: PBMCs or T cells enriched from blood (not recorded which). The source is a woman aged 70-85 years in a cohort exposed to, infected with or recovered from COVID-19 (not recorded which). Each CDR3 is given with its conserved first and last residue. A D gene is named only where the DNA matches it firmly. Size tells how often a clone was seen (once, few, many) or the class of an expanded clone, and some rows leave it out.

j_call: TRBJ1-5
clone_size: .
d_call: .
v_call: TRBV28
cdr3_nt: TGTGCCACCGTAGGGCAGGGCTATCAGCCCCAGCATTTT
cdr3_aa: CATVGQGYQPQHF

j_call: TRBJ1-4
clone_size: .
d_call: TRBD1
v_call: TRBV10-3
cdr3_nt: TGTGCCATCGGACAGGGGGCCAGTAATGAAAAACTGTTTTTT
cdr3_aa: CAIGQGASNEKLFF

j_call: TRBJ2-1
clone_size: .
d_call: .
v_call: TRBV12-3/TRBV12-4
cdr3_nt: TGTGCCAGCAGTTTAAGGCAGGGGCAGTTCTTC
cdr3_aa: CASSLRQGQFF

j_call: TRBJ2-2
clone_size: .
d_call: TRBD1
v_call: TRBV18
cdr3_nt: TGTGCCAGCTCACCTTACAGGGGTGGAAACACCGGGGAGCTGTTTTTT
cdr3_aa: CASSPYRGGNTGELFF

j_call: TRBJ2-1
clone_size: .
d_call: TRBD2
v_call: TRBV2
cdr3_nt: TGTGCCAGCAGTCCTTCTAGCGGGTCCTACAATGAGCAGTTCTTC
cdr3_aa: CASSPSSGSYNEQFF

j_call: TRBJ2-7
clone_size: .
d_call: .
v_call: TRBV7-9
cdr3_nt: TGTGCCAGCAGCTTAATTTCGGAGCAGTACTTC
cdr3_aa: CASSLISEQYF

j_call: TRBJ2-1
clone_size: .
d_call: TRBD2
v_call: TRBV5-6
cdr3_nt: TGTGCCAGCAGCTTTAGCGGGAGAGTCAATGAGCAGTTCTTC
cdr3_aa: CASSFSGRVNEQFF

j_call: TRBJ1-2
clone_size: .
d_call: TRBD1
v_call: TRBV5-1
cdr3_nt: TGCGCCAGCAGCGTAGGGGACAGATCTATCTATGGCTACACCTTC
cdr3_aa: CASSVGDRSIYGYTF

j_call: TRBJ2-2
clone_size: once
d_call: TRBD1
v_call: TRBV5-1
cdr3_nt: TGCGCCAGCAGCTTGGGAAGACCGGGACAGGTTCTTTCCGGGGAGCTGTTTTTT
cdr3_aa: CASSLGRPGQVLSGELFF

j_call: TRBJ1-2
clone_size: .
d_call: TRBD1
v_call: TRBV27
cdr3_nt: TGTGCCAGCAGTCCAAATAGGGGACAGTATGGCTACACCTTC
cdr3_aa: CASSPNRGQYGYTF

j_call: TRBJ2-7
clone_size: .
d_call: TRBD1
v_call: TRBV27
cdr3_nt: TGTGCCAGCAGTACCCGGGACAGGGGGTTGTACGAGCAGTACTTC
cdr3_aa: CASSTRDRGLYEQYF

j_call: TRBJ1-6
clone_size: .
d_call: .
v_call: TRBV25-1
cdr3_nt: TGTGCCAGCAGTGCGAGACTGAATTCACCCCTCCACTTT
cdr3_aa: CASSARLNSPLHF

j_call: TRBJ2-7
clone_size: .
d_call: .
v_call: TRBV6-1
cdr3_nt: TGTGCCAGCAGTGAAGCATTTCAGGGGAGCTCCTACGAGCAGTACTTC
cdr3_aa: CASSEAFQGSSYEQYF

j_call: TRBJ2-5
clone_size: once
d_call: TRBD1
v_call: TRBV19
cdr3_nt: TGTGCCAGTAGTATCGGACAGGGTATGCAGACCCAGTACTTC
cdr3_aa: CASSIGQGMQTQYF

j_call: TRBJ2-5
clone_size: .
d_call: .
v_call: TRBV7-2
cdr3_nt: TGTGCCAGCAGCGCATACGGCCAGGGTGTTTGGACCCAGTACTTC
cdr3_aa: CASSAYGQGVWTQYF

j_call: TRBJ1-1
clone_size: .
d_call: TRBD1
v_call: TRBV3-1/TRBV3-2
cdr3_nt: TGTGCCAGCAGTCGTCCCGGGACAGGGGTGAACACTGAAGCTTTCTTT
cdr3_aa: CASSRPGTGVNTEAFF

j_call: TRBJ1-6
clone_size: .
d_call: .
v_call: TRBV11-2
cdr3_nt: TGTGCCAGCAGCTTAGCCAGGGATCCCCCAAATTCACCCCTCCACTTT
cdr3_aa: CASSLARDPPNSPLHF

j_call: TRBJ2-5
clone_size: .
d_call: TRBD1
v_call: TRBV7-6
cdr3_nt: TGTGCCAGCAGCTTAGAGGACAGGCAGTACTTC
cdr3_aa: CASSLEDRQYF

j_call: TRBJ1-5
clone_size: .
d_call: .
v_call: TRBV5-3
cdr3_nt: TGTGCCAGAAGCCGGGGACCATCAGGGGATCAGCCCCAGCATTTT
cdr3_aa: CARSRGPSGDQPQHF

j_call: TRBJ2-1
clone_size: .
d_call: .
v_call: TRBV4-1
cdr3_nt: TGCGCCAGCAGCCAAGTGGCTAGTCAGATCGTTGAGCAGTTCTTC
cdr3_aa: CASSQVASQIVEQFF

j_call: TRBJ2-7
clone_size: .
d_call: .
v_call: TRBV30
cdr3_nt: TGTGCCTGGAGGGGCAGGGGGGAGTACGAGCAGTACTTC
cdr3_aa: CAWRGRGEYEQYF

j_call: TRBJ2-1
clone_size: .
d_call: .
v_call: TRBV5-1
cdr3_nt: TGCGCCAGCACCCCGGCCGGGACTATGAGGGGGTATGAGCAGTTCTTC
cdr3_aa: CASTPAGTMRGYEQFF

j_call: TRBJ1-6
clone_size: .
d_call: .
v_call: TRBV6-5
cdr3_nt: TGTGCCAGCAGTTACCGACAAGAAAATTCACCCCTCCACTTT
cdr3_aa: CASSYRQENSPLHF

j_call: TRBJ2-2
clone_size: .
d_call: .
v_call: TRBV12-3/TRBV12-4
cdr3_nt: TGTGCCAGCAGTTTACGACAGACCGGGGAGCTGTTTTTT
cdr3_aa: CASSLRQTGELFF

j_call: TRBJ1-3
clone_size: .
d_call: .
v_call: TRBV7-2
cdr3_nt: TGTGCCAGCAGCTTAGGACAGAGATACACCATATATTTT
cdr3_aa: CASSLGQRYTIYF

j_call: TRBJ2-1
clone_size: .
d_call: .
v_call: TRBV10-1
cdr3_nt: TGCGCCAGCAGTACACAAAGCTCCTACAATGAGCAGTTCTTC
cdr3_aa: CASSTQSSYNEQFF

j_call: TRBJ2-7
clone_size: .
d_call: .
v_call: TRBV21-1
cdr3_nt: TGTGCCAGCAGCAAAGGAGAGGGGAGGAGACAGGGGGTTGTTAGCGGGAATCACGAGCAGTACTTC
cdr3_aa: CASSKGEGRRQGVVSGNHEQYF

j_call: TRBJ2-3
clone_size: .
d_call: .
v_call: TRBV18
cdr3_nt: TGTGCCACCATTAGCGGTGCTAGCACAGATACGCAGTATTTT
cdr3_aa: CATISGASTDTQYF

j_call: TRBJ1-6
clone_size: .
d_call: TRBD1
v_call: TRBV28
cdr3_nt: TGTGCCAGCAGTTTACAGGGGGCTTCCGGTTCACCCCTCCACTTT
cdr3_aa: CASSLQGASGSPLHF

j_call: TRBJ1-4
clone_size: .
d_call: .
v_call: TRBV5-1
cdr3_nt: .
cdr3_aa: CASSFGPGGLNEKLFF

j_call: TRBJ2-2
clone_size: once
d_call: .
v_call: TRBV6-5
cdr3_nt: TGTGCCAGCAAGACAGCCGCGAACACCGGGGAGCTGTTTTTT
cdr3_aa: CASKTAANTGELFF

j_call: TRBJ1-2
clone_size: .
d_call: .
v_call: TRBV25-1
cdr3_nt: TGTGCCAGCAGTGAGCCGGCAGGGATTGGCTATGGCTACACCTTC
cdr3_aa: CASSEPAGIGYGYTF

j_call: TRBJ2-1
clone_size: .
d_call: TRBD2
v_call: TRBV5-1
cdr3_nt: TGCGCCAGCTCTAGGCGAATAGCGGGAGGGGGCTACAATGAGCAGTTCTTC
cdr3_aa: CASSRRIAGGGYNEQFF

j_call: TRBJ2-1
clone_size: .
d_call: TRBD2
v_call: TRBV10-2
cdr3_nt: TGCGCCAGCAAGGCCCGGGCTAGCGGGTACAATGAGCAGTTCTTC
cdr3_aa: CASKARASGYNEQFF

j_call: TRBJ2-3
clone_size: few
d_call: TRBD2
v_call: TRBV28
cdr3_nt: TGTGCCAGCACCTCGGCGCGGGAGGGAAAAGATACGCAGTATTTT
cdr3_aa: CASTSAREGKDTQYF

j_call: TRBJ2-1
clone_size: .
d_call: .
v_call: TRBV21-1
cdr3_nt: TGTGCCAGCAGTATCGGGGGATTTAATGAGCAGTTCTTC
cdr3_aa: CASSIGGFNEQFF

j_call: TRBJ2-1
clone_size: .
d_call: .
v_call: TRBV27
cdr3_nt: TGTGCCAGCAGTTTGGTGGGAGACTGGGAGCAGTTCTTC
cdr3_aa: CASSLVGDWEQFF

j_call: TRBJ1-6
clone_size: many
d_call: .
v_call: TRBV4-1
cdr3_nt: TGCGCCAGCAGCCAAGTGATCAGAGGGAGACGGAATTCACCCCTCCACTTT
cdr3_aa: CASSQVIRGRRNSPLHF

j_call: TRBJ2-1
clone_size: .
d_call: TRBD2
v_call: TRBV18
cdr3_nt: TGTGCCAGCGTTTGGGGTCTAGCGGGCAATGAGCAGTTCTTC
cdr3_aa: CASVWGLAGNEQFF

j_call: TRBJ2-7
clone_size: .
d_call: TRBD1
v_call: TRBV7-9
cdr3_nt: TGTGCCAGCAGCTTATTCGACCCCGGACAGGGCTACGAGCAGTACTTC
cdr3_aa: CASSLFDPGQGYEQYF

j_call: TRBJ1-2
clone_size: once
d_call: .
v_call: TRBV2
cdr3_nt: TGTGCCAGCGAGTACGGTCAGGGCGGCTACACCTTC
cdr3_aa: CASEYGQGGYTF

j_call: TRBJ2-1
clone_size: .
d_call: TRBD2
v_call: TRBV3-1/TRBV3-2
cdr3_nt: TGTGCCAGCAGCTCCGGGACTAGCGGATACTACAATGAGCAGTTCTTC
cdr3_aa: CASSSGTSGYYNEQFF

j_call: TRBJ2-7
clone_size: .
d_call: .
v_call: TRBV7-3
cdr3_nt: TGTGCCAGCAGGGGCAGGGGCAACGAGCAGTACTTC
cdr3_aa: CASRGRGNEQYF

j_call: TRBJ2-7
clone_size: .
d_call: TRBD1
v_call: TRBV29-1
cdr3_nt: TGCAGCGTCCCTGGGACAGGGGTCGAGCAGTACTTC
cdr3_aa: CSVPGTGVEQYF

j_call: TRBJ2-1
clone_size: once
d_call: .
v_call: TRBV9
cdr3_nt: TGTGCCAGCAGCGTAGGGTTCAGCTCCTACAATGAGCAGTTCTTC
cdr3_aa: CASSVGFSSYNEQFF

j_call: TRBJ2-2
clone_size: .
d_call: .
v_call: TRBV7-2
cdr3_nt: TGTGCCAGCAGCTTTACGAACACCGGGGAGCTGTTTTTT
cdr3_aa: CASSFTNTGELFF

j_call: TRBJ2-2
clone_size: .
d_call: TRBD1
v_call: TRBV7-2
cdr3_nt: TGTGCCAGCAGCTTACGACAGGGTAGCACCGGGGAGCTGTTTTTT
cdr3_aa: CASSLRQGSTGELFF